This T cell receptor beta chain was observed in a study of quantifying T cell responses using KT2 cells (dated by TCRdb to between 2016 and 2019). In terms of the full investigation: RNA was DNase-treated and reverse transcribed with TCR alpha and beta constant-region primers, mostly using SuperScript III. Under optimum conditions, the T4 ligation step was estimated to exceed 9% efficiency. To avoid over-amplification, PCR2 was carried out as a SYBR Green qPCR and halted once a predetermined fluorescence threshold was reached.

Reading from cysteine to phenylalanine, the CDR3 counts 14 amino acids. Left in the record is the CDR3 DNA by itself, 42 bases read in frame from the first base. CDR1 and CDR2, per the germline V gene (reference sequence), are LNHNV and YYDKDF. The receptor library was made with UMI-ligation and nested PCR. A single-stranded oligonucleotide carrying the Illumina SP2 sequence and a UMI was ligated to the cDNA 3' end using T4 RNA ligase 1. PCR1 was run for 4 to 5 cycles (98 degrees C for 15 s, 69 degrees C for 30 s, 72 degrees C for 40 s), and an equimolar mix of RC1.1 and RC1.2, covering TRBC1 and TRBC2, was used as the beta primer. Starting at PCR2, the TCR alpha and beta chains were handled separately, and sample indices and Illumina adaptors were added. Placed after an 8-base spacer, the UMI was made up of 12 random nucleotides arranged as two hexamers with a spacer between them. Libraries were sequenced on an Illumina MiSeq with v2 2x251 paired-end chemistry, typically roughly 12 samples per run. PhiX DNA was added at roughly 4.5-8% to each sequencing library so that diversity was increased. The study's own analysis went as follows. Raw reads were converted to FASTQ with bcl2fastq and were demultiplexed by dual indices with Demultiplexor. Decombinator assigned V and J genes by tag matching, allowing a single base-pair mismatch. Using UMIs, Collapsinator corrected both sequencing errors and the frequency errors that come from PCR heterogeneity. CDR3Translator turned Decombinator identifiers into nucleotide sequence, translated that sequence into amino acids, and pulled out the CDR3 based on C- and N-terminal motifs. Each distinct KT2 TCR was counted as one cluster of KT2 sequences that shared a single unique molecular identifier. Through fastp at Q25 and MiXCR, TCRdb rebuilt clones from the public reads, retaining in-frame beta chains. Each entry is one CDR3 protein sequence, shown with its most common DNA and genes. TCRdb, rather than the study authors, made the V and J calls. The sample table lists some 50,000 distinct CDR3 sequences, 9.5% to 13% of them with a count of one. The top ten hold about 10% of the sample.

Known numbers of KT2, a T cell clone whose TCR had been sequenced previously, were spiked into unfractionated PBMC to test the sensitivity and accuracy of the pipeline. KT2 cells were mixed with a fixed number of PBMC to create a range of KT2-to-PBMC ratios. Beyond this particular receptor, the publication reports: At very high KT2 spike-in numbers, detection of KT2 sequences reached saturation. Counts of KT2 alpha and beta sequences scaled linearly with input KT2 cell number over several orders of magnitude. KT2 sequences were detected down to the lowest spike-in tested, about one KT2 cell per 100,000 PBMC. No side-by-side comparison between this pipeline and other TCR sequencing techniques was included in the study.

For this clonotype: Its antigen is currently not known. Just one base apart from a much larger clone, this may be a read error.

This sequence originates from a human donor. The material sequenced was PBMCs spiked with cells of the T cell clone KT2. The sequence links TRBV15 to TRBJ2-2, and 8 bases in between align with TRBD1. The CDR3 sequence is CVTSRATGGGELFF. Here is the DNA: TGTGTCACCAGCAGAGCTACAGGGGGCGGGGAGCTGTTTTTT. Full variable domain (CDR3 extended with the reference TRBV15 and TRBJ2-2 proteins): DAMVIQNPRYQVTQFGKPVTLSCSQTLNHNVMYWYQQKSSQAPKLLFHYYDKDFNNEADTPDNFQSRRPNTSFCFLDIRSPGLGDTAMYLCVTSRATGGGELFFGEGSRLTVL.